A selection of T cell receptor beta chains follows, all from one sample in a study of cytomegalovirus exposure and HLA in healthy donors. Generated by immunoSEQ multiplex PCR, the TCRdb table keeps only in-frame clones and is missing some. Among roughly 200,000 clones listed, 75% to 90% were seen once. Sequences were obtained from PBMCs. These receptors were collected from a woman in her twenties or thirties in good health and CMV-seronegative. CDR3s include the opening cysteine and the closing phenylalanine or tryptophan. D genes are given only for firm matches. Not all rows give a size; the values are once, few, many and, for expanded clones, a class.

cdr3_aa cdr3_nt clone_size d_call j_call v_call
CASSRLVPTETQYF TGTGCCAGCTCCAGACTAGTCCCGACGGAGACCCAGTACTTC . . TRBJ2-5 TRBV6-1
CASSPNLDTDYGYTF TGTGCCAGCAGCCCAAATTTAGACACCGACTATGGCTACACCTTC once . TRBJ1-2 TRBV7-9
CATSREGGAYEQYF TGTGCCACCAGCAGAGAAGGGGGGGCCTACGAGCAGTACTTC . . TRBJ2-7 TRBV15
CASSRVPRNEQFF TGCGCCAGCAGCCGCGTCCCTCGAAATGAGCAGTTCTTC . . TRBJ2-1 TRBV4-1
CASSPGTSVEETQYF TGCGCCAGCAGCCCCGGGACTAGCGTGGAAGAGACCCAGTACTTC . TRBD2 TRBJ2-5 TRBV5-1
CASSITVPPYGYTF TGTGCCAGCAGCATAACTGTCCCTCCCTATGGCTACACCTTC . . TRBJ1-2 TRBV28
CASSLVRGSYNEQFF TGTGCCAGCAGCTTAGTAAGAGGCTCCTACAATGAGCAGTTCTTC . . TRBJ2-1 TRBV7-8
CASSFGVTRAGGVDTQYF TGTGCCAGCAGCTTCGGTGTGACTAGAGCGGGGGGGGTAGATACGCAGTATTTT . TRBD2 TRBJ2-3 TRBV11-2
CASSRQQGAVSYNEQFF TGTGCCAGCTCAAGGCAACAGGGGGCAGTTTCCTACAATGAGCAGTTCTTC . TRBD1 TRBJ2-1 TRBV18
CASSSGTSPWETQYF TGTGCCAGCAGCTCCGGGACTAGCCCTTGGGAGACCCAGTACTTC . TRBD2 TRBJ2-5 TRBV7-8
CASVPVGGTWDEQFF TGCGCCAGTGTACCGGTAGGGGGTACATGGGATGAGCAGTTCTTC few . TRBJ2-1 TRBV5-1
CASSGDRGFSYEQYF TGTGCCAGCAGTGGTGACAGGGGGTTCTCCTACGAGCAGTACTTC few TRBD1 TRBJ2-7 TRBV6-1
CASSYRSRDSQAFF TGTGCCAGCAGTTACCGGTCGAGGGACAGCCAAGCTTTCTTT . TRBD1 TRBJ1-1 TRBV6-5
CASNDRVADTQYF TGTGCCAGCAATGACAGGGTTGCAGATACGCAGTATTTT . TRBD1 TRBJ2-3 TRBV6-6
CASSSRTGLYNEQFF TGCGCCAGCAGCTCTCGGACAGGACTCTACAATGAGCAGTTCTTC once TRBD1 TRBJ2-1 TRBV4-1
CASRETGAHGYTF TGTGCCAGCAGGGAGACAGGGGCTCATGGCTACACCTTC once TRBD1 TRBJ1-2 TRBV6-1
CASSERGLTGELFF TGTGCCAGCAGTGAGAGGGGGCTCACCGGGGAGCTGTTTTTT . TRBD1 TRBJ2-2 TRBV2
CASSLTAGGDTQYF TGCGCCAGCAGCTTGACAGCCGGGGGGGATACGCAGTATTTT . TRBD2 TRBJ2-3 TRBV5-1
CASSTLSEELFF TGTGCCAGCAGCACCCTCAGTGAGGAGCTGTTTTTT . . TRBJ2-2 TRBV9
CASSLYFGTEAFF TGCGCCAGCAGCTTGTACTTCGGCACTGAAGCTTTCTTT . . TRBJ1-1 TRBV5-1
CASSQDSYQETQYF TGTGCCAGCAGCCAGGACAGCTACCAAGAGACCCAGTACTTC . . TRBJ2-5 TRBV7-9
CSVDEAGQQETQYF TGCAGCGTTGACGAGGCAGGGCAGCAAGAGACCCAGTACTTC . . TRBJ2-5 TRBV29-1
CASSSPELGELFF TGTGCCAGCAGTTCCCCGGAGCTCGGGGAGCTGTTTTTT . . TRBJ2-2 TRBV6-5
CASSEWGDEAFF TGCGCCAGCAGTGAGTGGGGGGATGAAGCTTTCTTT . . TRBJ1-1 TRBV10-2
CASRPDRDTYNEQFF TGTGCCAGCAGACCAGACAGGGACACCTACAATGAGCAGTTCTTC . TRBD1 TRBJ2-1 TRBV6-5
CASSDFGSSMDTQYF TGTGCCAGCAGTGACTTCGGGTCGAGCATGGATACGCAGTATTTT few . TRBJ2-3 TRBV2
CASSPTGQGFPYEQYF TGTGCCAGCTCACCTACGGGACAGGGTTTTCCGTACGAGCAGTACTTC . TRBD1 TRBJ2-7 TRBV18
CASSPRGTSVTGELFF TGTGCCAGCAGTCCGCGAGGGACTAGCGTAACCGGGGAGCTGTTTTTT . TRBD2 TRBJ2-2 TRBV28
CASSTIGQGEWGYGYTF TGTGCCAGTAGTACGATCGGACAGGGGGAGTGGGGCTATGGCTACACCTTC . TRBD1 TRBJ1-2 TRBV19
CASSPPGEPYNEQFF TGTGCCAGCAGCCCACCAGGGGAACCCTACAATGAGCAGTTCTTC . . TRBJ2-1 TRBV13
CASSLSGSDTQYF TGTGCTAGCAGCTTATCCGGGTCAGATACGCAGTATTTT . . TRBJ2-3 TRBV7-7
CASSLSKGGDIKKLFF TGTGCCAGCAGTTTATCTAAGGGGGGGGACATTAAAAAACTGTTTTTT few . TRBJ1-4 TRBV27
CASSLMMYQETQYF TGTGCCAGCAGTCTAATGATGTACCAAGAGACCCAGTACTTC once . TRBJ2-5 TRBV2
CASSASGTGKEEQYF TGTGCCAGCAGCGCTTCCGGGACAGGTAAGGAGGAGCAGTACTTC . TRBD1 TRBJ2-7 TRBV9
CASKLAGGTLSTDTQYF TGCGCCAGCAAACTAGCGGGAGGGACCCTCAGCACAGATACGCAGTATTTT . TRBD2 TRBJ2-3 TRBV4-1
CASSANYEQYF TGTGCCAGCAGCGCGAACTACGAGCAGTACTTC . . TRBJ2-7 TRBV25-1
CASSFSVGTSGTGELFF TGTGCCAGCAGTTTCTCTGTGGGGACTAGCGGGACCGGGGAGCTGTTTTTT . TRBD2 TRBJ2-2 TRBV27
CASSAAGIYEQYF TGTGCCAGCAGCGCGGCGGGGATTTACGAGCAGTACTTC . . TRBJ2-7 TRBV11-3
CASSLDGRAGNEQFF TGTGCCAGCAGCTTAGACGGGAGGGCGGGGAATGAGCAGTTCTTC . TRBD2 TRBJ2-1 TRBV7-8
CASSLEGVANTGELFF TGCGCCAGCAGCTTGGAAGGGGTAGCGAACACCGGGGAGCTGTTTTTT . . TRBJ2-2 TRBV5-1
CASKRSGLFEQFF TGTGCCAGCAAGAGGTCGGGTCTGTTTGAGCAGTTCTTC . . TRBJ2-1 TRBV2
CASSQDIAGGVYEQFF TGCGCCAGCAGCCAAGATATCGCGGGAGGCGTATATGAGCAGTTCTTC . TRBD2 TRBJ2-1 TRBV4-1